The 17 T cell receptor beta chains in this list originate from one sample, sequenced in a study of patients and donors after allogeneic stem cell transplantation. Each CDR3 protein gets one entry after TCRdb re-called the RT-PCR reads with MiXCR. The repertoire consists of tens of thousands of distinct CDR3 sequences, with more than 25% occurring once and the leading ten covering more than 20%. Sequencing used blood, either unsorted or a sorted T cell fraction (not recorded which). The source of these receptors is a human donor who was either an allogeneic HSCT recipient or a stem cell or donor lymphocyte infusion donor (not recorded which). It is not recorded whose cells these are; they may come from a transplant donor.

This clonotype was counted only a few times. The CDR3 spells CASSYYGDTEAFF. The CDR3 bases are TGTGCCAGCAGTTACTACGGGGACACTGAAGCTTTCTTT. The chain carries TRBV6-5 and TRBJ1-1; D is ambiguous. V lost 1 base to trimming and J lost 3 bases, with 6 bases between them. In germline, CDR1 is MNHEY, CDR2 SVGAGI. This CDR3 has 13 residues.

CDR3 amino acids: CSAPGSSGNTIYF. The CDR3 region has the DNA TGCAGTGCCCCTGGCAGCTCTGGAAACACCATATATTTT. The chain has TRBV20-1 and TRBJ1-3, with no clear D. CDR1 DFQATT and CDR2 SNEGSKA come from the germline V gene (reference sequence). V was shortened by 6 bases and J by 0 bases, with 9 bases between the two germline ends. There are 13 residues in the CDR3.

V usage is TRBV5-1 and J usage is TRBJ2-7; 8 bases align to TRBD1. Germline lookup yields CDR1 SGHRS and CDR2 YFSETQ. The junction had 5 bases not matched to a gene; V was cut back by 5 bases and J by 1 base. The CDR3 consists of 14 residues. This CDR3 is CASSPGGISYEQYF. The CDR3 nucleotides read TGCGCCAGCAGTCCAGGGGGCATTTCCTACGAGCAGTACTTC.

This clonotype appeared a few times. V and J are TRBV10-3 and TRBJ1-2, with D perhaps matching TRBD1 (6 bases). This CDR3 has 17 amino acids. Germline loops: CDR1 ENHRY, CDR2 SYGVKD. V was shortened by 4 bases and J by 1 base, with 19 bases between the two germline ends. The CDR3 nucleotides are TGTGCCATCAGTGTTTGGATCTGGACAGCCTATAACTATGGCTACACCTTC. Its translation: CAISVWIWTAYNYGYTF.

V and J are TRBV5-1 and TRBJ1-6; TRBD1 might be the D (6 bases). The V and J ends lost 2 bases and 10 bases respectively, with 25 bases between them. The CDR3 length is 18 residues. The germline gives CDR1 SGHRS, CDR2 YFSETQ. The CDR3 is CASSFSNPTGHQRSPLHF. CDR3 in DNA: TGCGCCAGCAGCTTCTCTAATCCGACAGGTCATCAGAGATCACCCCTCCACTTT.

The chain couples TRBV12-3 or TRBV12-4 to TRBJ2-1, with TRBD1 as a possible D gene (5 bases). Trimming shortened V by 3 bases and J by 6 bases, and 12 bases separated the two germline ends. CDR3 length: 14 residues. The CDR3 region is CASSFPGFGNEQFF. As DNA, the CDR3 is TGTGCCAGCAGTTTCCCAGGGTTCGGCAATGAGCAGTTCTTC.

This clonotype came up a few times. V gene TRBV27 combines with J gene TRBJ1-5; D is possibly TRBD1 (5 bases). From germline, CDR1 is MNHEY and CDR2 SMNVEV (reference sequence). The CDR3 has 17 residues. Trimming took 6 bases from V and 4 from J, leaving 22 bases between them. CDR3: CASRSLGGWKGNQPQHF. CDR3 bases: TGTGCCAGCAGATCTCTCGGGGGATGGAAGGGAAATCAGCCCCAGCATTTT.

The CDR3 sequence is CSARVSGNTEAFF. The DNA for the CDR3 is TGCAGTGCTAGAGTCTCAGGGAACACTGAAGCTTTCTTT. V and J are TRBV20-1 and TRBJ1-1; D gene unclear. The ends were cut back, 1 base at V and 1 base at J, with 7 bases in the middle. This CDR3 is 13 amino acids long. Germline V CDR1 and CDR2: DFQATT, SNEGSKA (reference sequence).

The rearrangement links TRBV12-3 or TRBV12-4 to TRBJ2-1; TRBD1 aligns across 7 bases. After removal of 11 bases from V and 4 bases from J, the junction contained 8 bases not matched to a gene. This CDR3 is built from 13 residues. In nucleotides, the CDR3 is TGTGCCGTATTCCGGGACAGTTACAATGAGCAGTTCTTC. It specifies CAVFRDSYNEQFF.

The CDR3 nucleotides read TGCGCCAGCAGCTTTGGAGCTAGCACAGATACGCAGTATTTT. This gives the protein CASSFGASTDTQYF. The chain uses TRBV5-1 and TRBJ2-3; D is undetermined. The CDR3 is made up of 14 amino acids. Trimming took 2 bases from V and 0 from J, leaving 7 bases between them. Germline values: CDR1 SGHRS, CDR2 YFSETQ.

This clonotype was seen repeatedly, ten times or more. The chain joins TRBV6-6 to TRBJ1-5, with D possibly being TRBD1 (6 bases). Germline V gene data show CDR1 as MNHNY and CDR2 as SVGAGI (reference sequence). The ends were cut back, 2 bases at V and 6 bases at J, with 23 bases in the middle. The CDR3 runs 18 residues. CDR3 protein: CASSYRRGAISLGQPQHF. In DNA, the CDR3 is TGTGCCAGCAGTTACCGGCGGGGGGCCATATCCCTAGGTCAGCCCCAGCATTTT.

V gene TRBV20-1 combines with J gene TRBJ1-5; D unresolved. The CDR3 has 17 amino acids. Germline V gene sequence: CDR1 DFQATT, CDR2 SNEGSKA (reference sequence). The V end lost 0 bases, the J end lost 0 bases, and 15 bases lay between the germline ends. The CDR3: CSARDWAKGNSNQPQHF. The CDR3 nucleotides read TGCAGTGCTAGAGATTGGGCCAAGGGCAATAGCAATCAGCCCCAGCATTTT.

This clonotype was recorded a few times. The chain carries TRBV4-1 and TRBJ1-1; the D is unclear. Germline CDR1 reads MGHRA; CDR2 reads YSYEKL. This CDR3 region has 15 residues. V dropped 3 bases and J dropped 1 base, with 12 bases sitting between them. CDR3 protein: CASSQGTHRNTEAFF. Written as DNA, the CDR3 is TGCGCCAGCAGCCAGGGCACCCACAGGAACACTGAAGCTTTCTTT.

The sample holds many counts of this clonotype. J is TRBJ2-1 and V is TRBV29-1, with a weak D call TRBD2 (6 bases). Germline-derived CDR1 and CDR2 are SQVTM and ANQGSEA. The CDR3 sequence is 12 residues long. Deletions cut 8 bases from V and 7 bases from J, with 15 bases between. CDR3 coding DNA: TGCAGCACCACACGGGGGATGAATGAGCAGTTCTTC. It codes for CSTTRGMNEQFF.

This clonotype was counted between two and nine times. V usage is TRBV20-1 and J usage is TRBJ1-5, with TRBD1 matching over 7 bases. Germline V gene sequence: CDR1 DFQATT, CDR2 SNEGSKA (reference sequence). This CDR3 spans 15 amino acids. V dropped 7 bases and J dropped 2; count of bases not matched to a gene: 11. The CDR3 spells CSVNPQGEGNQPQHF. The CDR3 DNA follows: TGCAGTGTTAACCCCCAGGGGGAGGGCAATCAGCCCCAGCATTTT.

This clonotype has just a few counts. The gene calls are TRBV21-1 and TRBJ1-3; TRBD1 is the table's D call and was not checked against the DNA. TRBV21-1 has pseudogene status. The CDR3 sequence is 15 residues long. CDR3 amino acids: CASSKQGKSGNTIYF. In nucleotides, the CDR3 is TGTGCCAGCAGCAAACAGGGGAAGTCGGGAAACACCATATATTTT.

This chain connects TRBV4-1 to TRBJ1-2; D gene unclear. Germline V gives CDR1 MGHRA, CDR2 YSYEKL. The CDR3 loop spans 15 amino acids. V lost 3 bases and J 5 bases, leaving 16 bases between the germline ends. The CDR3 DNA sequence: TGCGCCAGCAGCCAGAGGCCCGCGGAAGAGTATGGCTACACCTTC. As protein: CASSQRPAEEYGYTF.